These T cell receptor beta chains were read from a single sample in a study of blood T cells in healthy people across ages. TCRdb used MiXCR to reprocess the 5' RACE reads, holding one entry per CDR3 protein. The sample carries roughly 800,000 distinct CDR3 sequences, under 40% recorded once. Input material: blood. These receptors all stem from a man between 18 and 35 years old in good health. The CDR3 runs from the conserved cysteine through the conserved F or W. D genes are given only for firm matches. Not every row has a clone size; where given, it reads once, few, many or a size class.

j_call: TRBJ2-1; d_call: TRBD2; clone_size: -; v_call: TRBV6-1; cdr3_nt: TGTGCCAGCAGTGAGAAAAGCGGGGGGGCGGGTGAGCAGTTCTTC; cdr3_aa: CASSEKSGGAGEQFF
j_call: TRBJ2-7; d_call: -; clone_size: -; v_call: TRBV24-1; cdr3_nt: TGTGCCACCAGTTCATGGGCCGGGGAGCAGTACTTC; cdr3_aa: CATSSWAGEQYF
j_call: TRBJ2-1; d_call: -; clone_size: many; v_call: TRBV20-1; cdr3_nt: TGCAGTGCTAGCGAGTCTGGTAGGTTCTCCTACAATGAGCAGTTCTTC; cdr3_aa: CSASESGRFSYNEQFF
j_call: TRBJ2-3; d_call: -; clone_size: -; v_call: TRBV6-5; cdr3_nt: TGTGCCAGCAGTGGCTTCAGGACCACCACAGATACGCAGTATTTT; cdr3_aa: CASSGFRTTTDTQYF
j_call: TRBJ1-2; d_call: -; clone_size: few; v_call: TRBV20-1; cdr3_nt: TGCAGTGCTGGGACCTATACCTCGCTTCGTACTACCGGATATGGCCACACCTTC; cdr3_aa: CSAGTYTSLRTTGYGHTF
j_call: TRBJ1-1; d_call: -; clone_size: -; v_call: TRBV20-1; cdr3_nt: TGCAGGGCATCTCTCCCTGAAGCTTTCTTT; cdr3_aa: CRASLPEAFF
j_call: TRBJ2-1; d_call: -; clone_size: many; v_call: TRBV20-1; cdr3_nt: TGCAGTGCTAGTTTCCGGGGACAACGGCTTCATGAGCAGTTCTTC; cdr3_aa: CSASFRGQRLHEQFF
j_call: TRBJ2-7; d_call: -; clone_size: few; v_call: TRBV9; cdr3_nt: TGTGCCAGCCCGGACTACGAGCAGTACTTC; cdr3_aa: CASPDYEQYF
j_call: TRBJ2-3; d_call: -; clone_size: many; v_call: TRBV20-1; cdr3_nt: TGCAGTGCTAGAGAACAGGGCGGGGCAGATACGCAGTATTTT; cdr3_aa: CSAREQGGADTQYF
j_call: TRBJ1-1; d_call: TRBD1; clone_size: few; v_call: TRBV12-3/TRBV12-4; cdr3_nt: TGTGCCAGCAGTAGGACAGGATGGGGGACTGAAGCTTTCTTT; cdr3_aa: CASSRTGWGTEAFF
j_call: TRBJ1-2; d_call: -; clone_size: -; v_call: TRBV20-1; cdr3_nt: TGCAGTGCTAGTCCCTCTGTAGGGGGGTCCGGCTATGGCTACACCTTC; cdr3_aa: CSASPSVGGSGYGYTF
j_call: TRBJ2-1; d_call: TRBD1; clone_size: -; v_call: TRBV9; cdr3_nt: TGTGCCAGCAGCGCCCAGGGACAGCCGGGTTACAATGAGCAGTTCTTC; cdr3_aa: CASSAQGQPGYNEQFF
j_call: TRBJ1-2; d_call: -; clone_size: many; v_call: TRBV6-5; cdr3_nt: TGTGCCAGCAGTTACGAGCAGGGACTCCGAGGGGGTAACTATGGCTACACCTTC; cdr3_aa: CASSYEQGLRGGNYGYTF
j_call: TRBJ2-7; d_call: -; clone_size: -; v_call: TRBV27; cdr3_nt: TGTGCCAGCAGTTTTAGGTCAGCACCCTCCTACGAGCAGTACTTC; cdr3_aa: CASSFRSAPSYEQYF
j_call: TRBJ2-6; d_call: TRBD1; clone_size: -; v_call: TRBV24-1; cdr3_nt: TGTGCCACCAGCAGGACAGGGGGAGGCTCTGGGGCCAACGTCCTGACTTTC; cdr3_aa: CATSRTGGGSGANVLTF
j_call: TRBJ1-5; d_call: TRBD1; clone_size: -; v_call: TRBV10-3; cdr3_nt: TGTGCCATCAGTGAGTTAGACAGGGGTGGGCAGCCCCAGCATTTT; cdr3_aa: CAISELDRGGQPQHF
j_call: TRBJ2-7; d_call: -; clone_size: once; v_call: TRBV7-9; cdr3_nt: TGTGCCAGCAGCTTAGAGACCCCGGGGTTCCACGAGCAGTACTTC; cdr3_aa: CASSLETPGFHEQYF
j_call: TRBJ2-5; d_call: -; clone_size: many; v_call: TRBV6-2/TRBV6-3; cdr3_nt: TGTGCCAGCACCCTGGATGACCATTCGACCCAGTACTTC; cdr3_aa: CASTLDDHSTQYF
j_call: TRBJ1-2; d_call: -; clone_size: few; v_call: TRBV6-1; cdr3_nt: TGTGCCAGCAGTGAAAGCGGCGGCTACACCTTC; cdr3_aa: CASSESGGYTF
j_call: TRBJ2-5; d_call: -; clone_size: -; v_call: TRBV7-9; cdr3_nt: TGTGCCAGCAGCTTAGCGGGTCGGTGGACTGAGACCCAGTACTTC; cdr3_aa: CASSLAGRWTETQYF
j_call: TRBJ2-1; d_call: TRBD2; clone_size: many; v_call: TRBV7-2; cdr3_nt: TGTGCCAGCAGCCTGGGACTAGCGGAGTACAATGAGCAGTTCTTC; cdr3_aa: CASSLGLAEYNEQFF
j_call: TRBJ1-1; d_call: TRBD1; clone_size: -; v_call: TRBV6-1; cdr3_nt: TGTGCCAGCAGGGACAGGTACACTGAAGCTTTCTTT; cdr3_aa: CASRDRYTEAFF
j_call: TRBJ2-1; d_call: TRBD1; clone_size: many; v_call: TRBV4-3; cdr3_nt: TGCGCCAGCAGCCAGTCGACTGGACAGGTCGGTGAGCAGTTCTTC; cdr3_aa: CASSQSTGQVGEQFF
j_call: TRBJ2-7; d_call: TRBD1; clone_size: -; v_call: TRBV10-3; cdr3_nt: TGTGCCATCAGTGAGTCTACTCGGACAGGGTCCTACGAGCAGTACTTC; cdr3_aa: CAISESTRTGSYEQYF
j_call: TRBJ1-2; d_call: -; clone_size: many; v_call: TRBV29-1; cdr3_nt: TGCAGCGTTGAAGAATGGGCAGGGTATAACTATGGCTACACCTTC; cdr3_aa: CSVEEWAGYNYGYTF
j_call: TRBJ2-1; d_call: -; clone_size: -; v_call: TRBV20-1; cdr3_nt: TGCAGTGCTAGAAGCTACACGGACAATGAGCAGTTCTTC; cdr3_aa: CSARSYTDNEQFF
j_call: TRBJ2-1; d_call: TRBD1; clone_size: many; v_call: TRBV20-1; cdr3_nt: TGCAGTGCTACGTCCGGGACAGGGGGGAATGAGCAGTTCTTC; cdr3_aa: CSATSGTGGNEQFF
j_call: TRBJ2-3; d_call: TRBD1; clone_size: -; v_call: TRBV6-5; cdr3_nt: TGTGCCAGCAGTCCCGGGACAGGGGCTCAGGGTACGCAGTATTTT; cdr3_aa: CASSPGTGAQGTQYF
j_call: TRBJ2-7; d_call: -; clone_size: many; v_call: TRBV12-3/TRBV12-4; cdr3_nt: TGTGCCAGCAGCTTGAATACAGGTTACGAGCAGTACTTC; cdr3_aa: CASSLNTGYEQYF
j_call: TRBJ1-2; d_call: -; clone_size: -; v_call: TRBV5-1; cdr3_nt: TGCGCCAGCAGCTTGGCCCAGGGAAGGAGACTCGGCTACACCTTC; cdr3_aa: CASSLAQGRRLGYTF
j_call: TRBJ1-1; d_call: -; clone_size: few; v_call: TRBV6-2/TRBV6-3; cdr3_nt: TGTGCCAGCAGTTACCGGGAGATGAACACTGAAGCTTTCTTT; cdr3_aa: CASSYREMNTEAFF
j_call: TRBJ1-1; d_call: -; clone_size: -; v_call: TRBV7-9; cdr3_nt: TGTGCCAGCAGATGGGGGGCTGACACTGAAGCTTTCTTT; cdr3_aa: CASRWGADTEAFF
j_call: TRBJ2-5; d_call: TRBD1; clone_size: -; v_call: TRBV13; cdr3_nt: TGTGCCAGCAGCTTAGACACAGGGGATGGAGAGACCCAGTACTTC; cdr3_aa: CASSLDTGDGETQYF
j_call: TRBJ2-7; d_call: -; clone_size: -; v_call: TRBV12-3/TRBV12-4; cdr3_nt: TGTGCCAGCAGTTCACACACCCCGGGTAATGAGCAGTACTTC; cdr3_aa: CASSSHTPGNEQYF
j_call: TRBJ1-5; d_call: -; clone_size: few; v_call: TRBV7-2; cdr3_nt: TGTGCCAGCAGCTTAGAAACAGGGTATAGCAATCAGCCCCAGCATTTT; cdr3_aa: CASSLETGYSNQPQHF
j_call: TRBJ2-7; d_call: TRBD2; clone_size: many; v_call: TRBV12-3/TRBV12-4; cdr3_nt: TGTGCCAGCAGAATTGGGACTAGCTCCCACGAGCAGTACTTC; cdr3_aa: CASRIGTSSHEQYF
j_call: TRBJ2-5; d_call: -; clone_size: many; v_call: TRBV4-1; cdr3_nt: TGCGCCAGCAGCCAAGATGGTCTAGCTGGAGAGACCCAGTACTTC; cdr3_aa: CASSQDGLAGETQYF
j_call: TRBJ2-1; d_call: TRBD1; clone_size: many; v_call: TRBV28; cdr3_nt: TGTGCCAGCAGTAGTGACAGGGGGAATGAGCAGTTCTTC; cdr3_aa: CASSSDRGNEQFF
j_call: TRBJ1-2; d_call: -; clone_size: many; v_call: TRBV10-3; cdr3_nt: TGTGCCATCAGTGGAGGGGGTAACTATGGCTACACCTTC; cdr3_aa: CAISGGGNYGYTF
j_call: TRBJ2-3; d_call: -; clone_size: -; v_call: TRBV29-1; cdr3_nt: TGCAGCCTACTTTACGGTGGGGATCCCAAGGGCACAGATACGCAGTATTTT; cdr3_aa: CSLLYGGDPKGTDTQYF
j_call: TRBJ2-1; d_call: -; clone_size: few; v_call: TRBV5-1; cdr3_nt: TGCGCCAGCAGCACCGCCACTCTCTCCTACAATGAGCAGTTCTTC; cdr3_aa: CASSTATLSYNEQFF
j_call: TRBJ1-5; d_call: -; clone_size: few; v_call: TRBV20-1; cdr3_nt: TGCAGTGCTAGAGAGCACGGCTATAGCAATCAGCCCCAGCATTTT; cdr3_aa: CSAREHGYSNQPQHF
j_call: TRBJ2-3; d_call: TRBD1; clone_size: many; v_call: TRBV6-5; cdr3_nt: TGTGCCAGCAGTCGTGGGACAGGGTCAGATACGCAGTATTTT; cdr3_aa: CASSRGTGSDTQYF
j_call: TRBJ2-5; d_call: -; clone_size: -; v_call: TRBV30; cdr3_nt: TGTGCCTGGACTCTAGGGACATATCAGGGGCAAGAGACCCAGTACTTC; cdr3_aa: CAWTLGTYQGQETQYF
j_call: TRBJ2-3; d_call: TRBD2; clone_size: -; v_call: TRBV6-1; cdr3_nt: TGTGCCAGCAACGACAGGAGCGGGGGGTCCCCAGACTACTCAGATACGCAGTATTTT; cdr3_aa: CASNDRSGGSPDYSDTQYF
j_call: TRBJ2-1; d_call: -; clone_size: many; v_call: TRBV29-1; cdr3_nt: TGCAGCGTTGAAGGTCAGTGGGGGAGCTCCTACAATGAGCAGTTCTTC; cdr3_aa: CSVEGQWGSSYNEQFF
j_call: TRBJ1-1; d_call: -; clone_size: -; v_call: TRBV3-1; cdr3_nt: TGTGCCAGCAGCCAAGCTTACACTGAAGCTTTCTTT; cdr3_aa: CASSQAYTEAFF
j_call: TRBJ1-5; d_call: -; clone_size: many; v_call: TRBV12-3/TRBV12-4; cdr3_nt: TGTGCCAGCAGGGATAGCAATCAGCCCCAGCATTTT; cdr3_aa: CASRDSNQPQHF
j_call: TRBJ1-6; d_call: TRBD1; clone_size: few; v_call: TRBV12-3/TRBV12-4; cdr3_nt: TGTGCCAGCAGAACGACAGGGGTGGATTCACCCCTCCACTTT; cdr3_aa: CASRTTGVDSPLHF
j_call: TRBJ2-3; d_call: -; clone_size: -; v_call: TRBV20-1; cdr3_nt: TGCAGTGCTAGAGATGGGTGGGGCCGCACGTATACGCAGTATTTT; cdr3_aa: CSARDGWGRTYTQYF
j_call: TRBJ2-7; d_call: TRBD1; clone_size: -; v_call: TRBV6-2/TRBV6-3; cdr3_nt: TGTGCCAGCAGTTATTACAGGGGTAACTACGAGCAGTACTTC; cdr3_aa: CASSYYRGNYEQYF
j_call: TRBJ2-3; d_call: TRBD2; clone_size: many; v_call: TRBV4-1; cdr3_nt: TGCGCCAGCAGCCAGAGACTAGCGGGGGGCACAGATACGCAGTATTTT; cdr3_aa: CASSQRLAGGTDTQYF
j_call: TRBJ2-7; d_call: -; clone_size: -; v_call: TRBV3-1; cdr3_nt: TGTGCCAGCAGCCAAGACAGCTTACCTTTTACCTACAATGAGCAGTACTTC; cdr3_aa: CASSQDSLPFTYNEQYF